The T cell receptor (beta chain) described here comes from a study of early T cells in non-severe SARS-CoV-2 infection. About the research overall: Sequencing of unsorted whole blood was done on bulk RNA, leaving chains unpaired. Broader study findings: VDJdb-based annotation leaned toward anti-spike CD8 responses and missed private and CD4 specificities.

As to this clonotype: The target antigen is unknown.

cDNA molecules, individually, were tagged with unique molecular identifiers. In TCRdb, the 5' RACE reads were re-called with MiXCR into one record per CDR3 protein. The top ten hold 5.3% of the sample, which has tens of thousands of distinct CDR3 sequences, around a tenth seen once. The sequence came from an adult who was a healthcare worker with PCR-confirmed SARS-CoV-2 infection or an uninfected control (not recorded which). Sample: whole blood, taken at baseline.

CDR3 residues: CASSFGGGVYADTQYF. The CDR3 nucleotides read TGTGCCAGCAGCTTTGGCGGGGGTGTTTACGCAGATACGCAGTATTTT. The chain employs TRBV11-3 and TRBJ2-3, with 7 positions matching TRBD2. This CDR3 is built from 16 residues. Germline-derived CDR1 and CDR2 are SGHNT and YENEEA. J was trimmed by 4 bases and V by 3 bases; bases with no gene match: 10.